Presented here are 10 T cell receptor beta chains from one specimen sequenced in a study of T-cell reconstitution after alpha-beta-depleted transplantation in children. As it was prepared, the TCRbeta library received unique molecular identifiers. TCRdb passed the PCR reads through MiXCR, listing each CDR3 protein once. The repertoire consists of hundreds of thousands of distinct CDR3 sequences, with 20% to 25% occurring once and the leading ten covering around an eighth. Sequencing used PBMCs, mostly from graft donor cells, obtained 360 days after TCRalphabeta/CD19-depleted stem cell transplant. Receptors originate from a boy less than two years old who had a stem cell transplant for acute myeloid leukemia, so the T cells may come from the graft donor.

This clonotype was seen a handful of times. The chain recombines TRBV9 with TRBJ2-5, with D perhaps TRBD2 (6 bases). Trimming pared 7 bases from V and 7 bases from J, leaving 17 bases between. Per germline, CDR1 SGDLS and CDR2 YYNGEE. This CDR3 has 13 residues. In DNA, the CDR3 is TGTGCCAGCGCGCCCCGGCGGGGAGGGACCCAGTACTTC. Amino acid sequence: CASAPRRGGTQYF.

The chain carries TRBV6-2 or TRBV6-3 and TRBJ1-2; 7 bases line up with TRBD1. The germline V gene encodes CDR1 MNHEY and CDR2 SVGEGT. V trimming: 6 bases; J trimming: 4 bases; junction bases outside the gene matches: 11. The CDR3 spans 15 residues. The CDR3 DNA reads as TGTGCCAGCAGGGACCGACAGGGAAACCCCTATGGCTACACCTTC. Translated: CASRDRQGNPYGYTF.

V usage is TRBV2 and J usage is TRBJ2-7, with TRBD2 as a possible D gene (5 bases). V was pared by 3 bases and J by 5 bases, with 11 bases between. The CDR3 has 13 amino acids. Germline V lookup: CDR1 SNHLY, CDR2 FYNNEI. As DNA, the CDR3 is TGTGCCAGCAGTGAGAGGGATTCGAACGAGCAGTACGTC. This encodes CASSERDSNEQYV.

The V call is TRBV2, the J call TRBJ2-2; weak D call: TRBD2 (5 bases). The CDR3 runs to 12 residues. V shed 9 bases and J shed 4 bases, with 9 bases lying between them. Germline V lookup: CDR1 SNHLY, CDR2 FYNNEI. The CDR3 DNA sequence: TGTGCCAGGGGCAGCGGCACCGGGGAGCTGTTTTTT. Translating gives CARGSGTGELFF.

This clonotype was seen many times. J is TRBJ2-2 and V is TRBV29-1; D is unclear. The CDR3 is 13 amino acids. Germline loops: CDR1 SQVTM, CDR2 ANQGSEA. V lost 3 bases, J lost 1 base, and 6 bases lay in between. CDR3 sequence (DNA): TGCAGCGTTGACGAACAGAACACCGGGGAGCTGTTTTTT. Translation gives CSVDEQNTGELFF.

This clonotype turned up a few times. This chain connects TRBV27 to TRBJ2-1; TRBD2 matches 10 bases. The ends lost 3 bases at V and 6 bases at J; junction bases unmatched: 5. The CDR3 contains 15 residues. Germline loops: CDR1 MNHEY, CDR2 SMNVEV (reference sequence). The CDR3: CASSLIAGGFNEQFF. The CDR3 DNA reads TGTGCCAGCAGTTTGATAGCGGGGGGCTTCAATGAGCAGTTCTTC.

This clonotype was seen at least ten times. This CDR3 reads CASRSRDTDYNEQFF. The CDR3 DNA reads as TGTGCCAGTCGGTCACGGGATACCGACTACAATGAGCAGTTCTTC. V is TRBV6-4 and J is TRBJ2-1; TRBD2 is a possible D gene (5 bases). Germline V gene lookup returns CDR1 MRHNA and CDR2 SNTAGT. Trimming shortened V by 9 bases and J by 3 bases, and 18 bases separated the two germline ends. CDR3 length: 15 residues.

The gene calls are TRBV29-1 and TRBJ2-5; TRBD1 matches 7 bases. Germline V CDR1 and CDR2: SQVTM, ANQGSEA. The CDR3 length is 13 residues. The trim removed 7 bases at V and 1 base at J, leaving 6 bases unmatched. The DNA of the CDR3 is TGCAGCGCTAGACAGGGTCTCCAAGAGACCCAGTACTTC. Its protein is CSARQGLQETQYF.

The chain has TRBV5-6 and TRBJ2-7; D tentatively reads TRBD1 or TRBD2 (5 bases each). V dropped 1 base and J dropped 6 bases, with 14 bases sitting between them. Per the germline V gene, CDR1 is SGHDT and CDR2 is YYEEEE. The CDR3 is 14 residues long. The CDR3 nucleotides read TGTGCCAGCAGCTTGTCCGGGACCGTCCTCGAGCAGTACGTC. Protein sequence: CASSLSGTVLEQYV.

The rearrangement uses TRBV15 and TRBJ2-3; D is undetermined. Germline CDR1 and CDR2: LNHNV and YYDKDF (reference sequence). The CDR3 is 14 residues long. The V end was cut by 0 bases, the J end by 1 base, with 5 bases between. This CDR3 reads CATSRDLGTDTQYF. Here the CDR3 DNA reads TGTGCCACCAGCAGAGATCTGGGCACAGATACGCAGTATTTT.